The rows below give T cell receptor beta chains drawn from one sample of a study of T-cell memory formation after mild COVID-19. One entry per CDR3 protein, called by TCRdb with MiXCR from the 5' RACE reads. The sample has about 440,000 distinct CDR3 sequences, about 19% seen once; the top ten hold around 8%. Specimen: PBMCs or a T cell subset sorted from them (not recorded which). These receptors originate from an adult woman who had mild COVID-19 (a few samples of this study predate the infection). Cell type and time point are not known. Each CDR3 is given with its conserved first and last residue. The D gene is left open where the match is weak. Clone size is shown for a subset of rows, as once, few, many or a class of expanded clone.

>TRBD1|TRBV7-9|TRBJ1-5|few
TGTGCCAGCAGCTACGGACAGGGAAGTCAGCCCCAGCATTTT
CASSYGQGSQPQHF
>NA|TRBV10-3|TRBJ2-7|few
TGTGCCATCGCAGATCGGGACGGCTCCTACGAGCAGTACTTC
CAIADRDGSYEQYF
>NA|TRBV12-3/TRBV12-4|TRBJ1-2|once
TGTGCCAGCAGTTTAGAATCGTGGGGGGCGCGTGGCTACACCTTC
CASSLESWGARGYTF
>TRBD1|TRBV20-1|TRBJ1-1|few
TGCAGTGCTAGGGTTCCGACAGGGCGGAACACTGAAGCTTTCTTT
CSARVPTGRNTEAFF
>TRBD2|TRBV30|TRBJ2-3|NA
TGTGCCTGGAGTCTATTGGAGCGGGGGGCAGATACGCAGTATTTT
CAWSLLERGADTQYF
>NA|TRBV18|TRBJ1-5|few
TGTGCCAGCTCACCACTCGGATCGCATCAACCGGGGTTCAATCAGCCCCAGCATTTT
CASSPLGSHQPGFNQPQHF
>TRBD2|TRBV11-2|TRBJ2-1|NA
TGTGCCAGCAGCCTAAAGAAGGGGCTAGCGGGAGCCCCGAGCTCCTACAATGAGCAGTTCTTC
CASSLKKGLAGAPSSYNEQFF
>NA|TRBV11-2|TRBJ2-5|NA
TGTGCCAGCAGCTTAGAGCCGGTCCTCCAAGAGACCCAGTACTTC
CASSLEPVLQETQYF
>TRBD1|TRBV15|TRBJ2-1|NA
TGTGCCACCAGCAGCGGGACAGGGCCCTACAATGAGCAGTTCTTC
CATSSGTGPYNEQFF
>NA|TRBV25-1|TRBJ2-6|NA
TGTGCCAGCAGTCTCGGTCTCCCTGGGGCCAACGTCCTGACTTTC
CASSLGLPGANVLTF
>NA|TRBV5-1|TRBJ1-3|few
TGCGCCAGCAGCTTTCGAACAGGTTCCTCTGGAAACACCATATATTTT
CASSFRTGSSGNTIYF
>NA|TRBV20-1|TRBJ1-1|NA
TGCAGTGCTATTAGACAGCGGGAAGGTCCAGCTTTCTTT
CSAIRQREGPAFF
>NA|TRBV6-5|TRBJ2-5|few
TGTGCCAGCAGCCGATCGCTTCCGCGACAAGAGACCCAGTACTTC
CASSRSLPRQETQYF
>TRBD2|TRBV7-2|TRBJ2-1|NA
TGTGCCAGCAGCTTAGTGGCGGGAGACTACAATGAGCAGTTCTTC
CASSLVAGDYNEQFF
>TRBD2|TRBV19|TRBJ2-3|NA
TGTGCCAGTAGTCCCCAGGCGGGAGTCGATGCAGATACGCAGTATTTT
CASSPQAGVDADTQYF
>NA|TRBV7-9|TRBJ1-5|NA
TGTGCCAGCAGCTCGAGTATGCAGCCCCAGCATTTT
CASSSSMQPQHF
>TRBD2|TRBV3-1|TRBJ2-5|few
TGTGCCAGCAGCCATAGCGGGGGGGCCGGAGAGACCCAGTACTTC
CASSHSGGAGETQYF
>TRBD2|TRBV27|TRBJ2-5|NA
TGTGCCAGCAAAATTACTAGCGGCGGTGGGACCCAGTACTTC
CASKITSGGGTQYF
>NA|TRBV6-4|TRBJ1-1|NA
TGTGCCAGCAGTGAAGTTGTGAACACTGAAGCTTTCTTT
CASSEVVNTEAFF
>TRBD2|TRBV2|TRBJ2-3|NA
TGTGCCAGCCGACTTCTAGCGGCCAACACAGATACGCAGTATTTT
CASRLLAANTDTQYF
>TRBD2|TRBV12-3/TRBV12-4|TRBJ2-7|NA
TGTGCCAGCAGTTTTCGACTAGCGGATTCCTACGAGCAGTACTTC
CASSFRLADSYEQYF
>TRBD1|TRBV6-6|TRBJ2-4|NA
TGTGCCAGCAGGCCCGGACAGGGGGGGATAGCCAAAAACATTCAGTACTTC
CASRPGQGGIAKNIQYF
>NA|TRBV9|TRBJ2-5|NA
TGTGCCAGCAGCCCCGGGACCGAAGGAACCCAGTACTTC
CASSPGTEGTQYF
>NA|TRBV3-1|TRBJ2-5|many
TGTGCCAGCAGCCAAGGGACGTGGCAAGAGACCCAGTACTTC
CASSQGTWQETQYF
>TRBD2|TRBV6-2/TRBV6-3|TRBJ2-2|NA
TGTGCCAGCAGTTGGACTAGCTTCCCTTCCGGGGAGCTGTTTTTT
CASSWTSFPSGELFF
>TRBD2|TRBV10-3|TRBJ2-1|NA
TGTGCCATCAGTGATAGGAACGGGGGGTACAATGAGCAGTTCTTC
CAISDRNGGYNEQFF
>NA|TRBV4-2|TRBJ2-2|NA
TGTGCCAGCAGCCCTCTAGGGAACACCGGGGAGCTGTTTTTT
CASSPLGNTGELFF
>NA|TRBV9|TRBJ1-2|NA
TGTGCCAGCAGCGTAGATCATCGGGGGCAGAACTATGGCTACACCTTC
CASSVDHRGQNYGYTF
>TRBD1|TRBV27|TRBJ2-7|few
TGTGCCAGCAGTTTCCCCGGGACAGGGGGTCCCTCCTACGAGCAGTACTTC
CASSFPGTGGPSYEQYF
>NA|TRBV20-1|TRBJ2-1|NA
TGCAGTGCTCTGCGGGATTTAGAGGGTGAGCAGTTCTTC
CSALRDLEGEQFF
>TRBD1|TRBV7-9|TRBJ1-4|few
TGTGCCAGCAGCCCCCCGGACAGGAGCAAAACTAATGAAAAACTGTTTTTT
CASSPPDRSKTNEKLFF
>NA|TRBV9|TRBJ1-1|NA
TGTGCCAGCAGCGTAGGGTCCAGGGCGTCGTCTGAAGCTTTCTTT
CASSVGSRASSEAFF
>NA|TRBV9|TRBJ2-7|NA
TGTGCCAGCACTGGGGGGTGGTGCGAGCAGTACTTC
CASTGGWCEQYF
>TRBD2|TRBV20-1|TRBJ2-1|NA
TGCAGTGCTAGAGATGATAGCGGGGGGGCCTTCGATGCCTACAATGAGCAGTTCTTC
CSARDDSGGAFDAYNEQFF
>NA|TRBV15|TRBJ1-5|NA
TGTGCCACCAGCGGGACCTTTAATCAGCCCCAGCATTTT
CATSGTFNQPQHF
>NA|TRBV7-2|TRBJ2-3|few
TGTGCCAGCAGCTTATCCCGGACCCCAGATACGCAGTATTTT
CASSLSRTPDTQYF
>NA|TRBV5-6|TRBJ2-1|NA
TGTGCCAGCAGCTTGGGGACAGTGAACTACAATGAGCAGTTCTTC
CASSLGTVNYNEQFF
>TRBD2|TRBV3-1|TRBJ2-5|few
TGTGCCAGCAGCCAGATCGGGACTAGCGGAGAGACCCAGTACTTC
CASSQIGTSGETQYF
>NA|TRBV6-2/TRBV6-3|TRBJ2-1|few
TGTGCCAGCAGAGTTAATGTTCGTACCTACAATGAGCAGTTCTTC
CASRVNVRTYNEQFF
>NA|TRBV5-1|TRBJ1-1|few
TGCGCCAGCAGCTTGGAGATTATGAACACTGAAGCTTTCTTT
CASSLEIMNTEAFF
>NA|TRBV29-1|TRBJ1-2|NA
TGCAGCGTTGCAGACAGAGGCTATGGCTACACCTTC
CSVADRGYGYTF
>TRBD2|TRBV2|TRBJ2-5|few
TGTGCCAGCAGTGGAAGACTAGCGGCCGACTTGGAGACCCAGTACTTC
CASSGRLAADLETQYF
>TRBD2|TRBV20-1|TRBJ2-1|NA
TGCAGTGCTAGAGTCCTAGCGGGAGCCTACAATGAGCAGTTCTTC
CSARVLAGAYNEQFF
>TRBD2|TRBV9|TRBJ2-1|few
TGTGCCAGCAGCGCCCGACTAGCGGGGGACTTATGGAGTGAGCAGTTCTTC
CASSARLAGDLWSEQFF
>TRBD1|TRBV7-8|TRBJ1-5|NA
TGTGCCAGCAGCATATATGAGGGGGCAGGAGATCAGCCCCAGCATTTT
CASSIYEGAGDQPQHF